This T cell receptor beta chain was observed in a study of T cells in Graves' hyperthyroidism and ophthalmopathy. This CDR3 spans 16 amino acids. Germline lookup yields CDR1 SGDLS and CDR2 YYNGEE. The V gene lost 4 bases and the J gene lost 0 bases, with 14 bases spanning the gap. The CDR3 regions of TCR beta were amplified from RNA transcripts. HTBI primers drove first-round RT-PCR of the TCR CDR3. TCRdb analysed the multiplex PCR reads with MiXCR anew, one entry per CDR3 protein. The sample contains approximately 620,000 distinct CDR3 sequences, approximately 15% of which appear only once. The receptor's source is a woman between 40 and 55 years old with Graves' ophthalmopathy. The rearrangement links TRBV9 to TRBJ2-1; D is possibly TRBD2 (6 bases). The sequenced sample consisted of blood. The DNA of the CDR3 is TGTGCCAGCAGCCCGATCGCGGGGCTCTCCTACAATGAGCAGTTCTTC. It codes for CASSPIAGLSYNEQFF.